This T cell receptor (beta chain) was found in a study of OX40 agonist ivuxolimab in advanced cancers. Whole-study context: Eligibility rules accepted prior anti-PD-1, anti-PD-L1 or anti-CTLA-4 therapy, and under 45% had some.

The study, taken as a whole, reports: More expanded clones were found, on average, in CD8+ than in CD4+ T cells.

As regards this clone: What it binds is unknown.

Libraries were prepared by immunoSEQ multiplex PCR; TCRdb keeps only in-frame clonotypes and omits some of them. Seen here are 80,000 or so clones, roughly 91% observed once, and the top ten hold 1.5% to 2%. The clonotype comes from an adult with an advanced solid tumor such as melanoma, head and neck, liver or kidney cancer. The sequences come from CD4+ or CD8+ T cells sorted from blood, collected in a trial of the OX40 agonist ivuxolimab.

This CDR3 reads CASSPRQGAMAGELFF. The CDR3 region has the DNA TGTGCCAGCAGCCCGAGACAGGGGGCGATGGCCGGGGAGCTGTTTTTT. V and J are TRBV7-7 and TRBJ2-2, with 10 positions matching TRBD1. Germline CDR1 is SSHAT and CDR2 is FNYEAQ (reference sequence). Unmatched junction bases numbered 9, after V lost 5 bases and J lost 6 bases. The CDR3 runs 16 residues.